This T cell receptor (beta chain) was captured in a study of blood T cell repertoires in COVID-19. Overall study context: Samples of COVID-19 (acute and convalescent) were obtained from the United States, Italy and Spain.

This clone showed up just a few times. Per the study methods: Researchers report that nucleated cell counts were estimated from reference gene primer amplification. Assay: immunoSEQ multiplex PCR; the TCRdb copy retains only in-frame clones and omits some. V, J and clone size are those of that table, while D and trimming were read from the DNA. The sample lists 350,000 or so clones; around 83% were seen once. Germline-derived CDR1 and CDR2 are SGHTA and FQGNSA. V was trimmed by 8 bases and J by 1 base, leaving 11 bases between them. This CDR3 has 14 residues. The material sequenced was peripheral blood. V is TRBV7-2 and J is TRBJ1-4; no reliable D call. The receptor was derived from a young man with active or convalescent COVID-19. CDR3 protein: CASGLRQTNEKLFF. In DNA, the CDR3 is TGTGCCAGCGGCCTCCGTCAAACTAATGAAAAACTGTTTTTT.